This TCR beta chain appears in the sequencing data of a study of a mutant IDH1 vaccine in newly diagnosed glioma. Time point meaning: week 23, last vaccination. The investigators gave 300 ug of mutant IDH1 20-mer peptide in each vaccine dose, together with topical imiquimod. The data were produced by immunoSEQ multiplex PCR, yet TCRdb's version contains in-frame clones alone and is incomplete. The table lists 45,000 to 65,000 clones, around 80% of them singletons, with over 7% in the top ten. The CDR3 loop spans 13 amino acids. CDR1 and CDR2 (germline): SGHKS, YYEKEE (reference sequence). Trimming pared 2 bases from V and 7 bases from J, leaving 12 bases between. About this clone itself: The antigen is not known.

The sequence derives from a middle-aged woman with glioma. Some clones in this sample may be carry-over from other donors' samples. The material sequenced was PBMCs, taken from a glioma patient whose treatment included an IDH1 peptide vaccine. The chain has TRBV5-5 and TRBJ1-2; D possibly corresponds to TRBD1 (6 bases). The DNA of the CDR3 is TGTGCCAGCAGCTTAGGGGGGTCAGGTGGCTACACCTTC. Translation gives CASSLGGSGGYTF.